This TCR beta chain was identified during a study of CD8+ T cells in alopecia areata. Study-level results: Against the mouse data, patients shared TCRs less clearly, possibly for HLA reasons.

Comment on this clone: The antigen is undetermined.

The treatment here: oral pan-JAK inhibitor, 5-10 mg twice daily. Once RNA had been extracted, it was reverse transcribed into cDNA to act as the sequencing template. Libraries were prepared by immunoSEQ multiplex PCR; TCRdb keeps only in-frame clonotypes and omits some of them. The sample yields 170,000 or so clones, about 60% seen once. This CDR3 region has 12 residues. Trimming shortened V by 3 bases and J by 6 bases, and 5 bases separated the two germline ends. Germline CDR1 LGHNT, CDR2 FRNRAP. The receptor's source is a human donor with alopecia areata. This chain links TRBV12-5 with TRBJ2-2; D is uncertain. Sequencing used CD8+ T cells sorted from blood, obtained at week 24, from a patient treated with tofacitinib. CDR3 in amino acids: CASGFGSGELFF. In DNA, the CDR3 is TGTGCTAGTGGTTTCGGATCCGGGGAGCTGTTTTTT.